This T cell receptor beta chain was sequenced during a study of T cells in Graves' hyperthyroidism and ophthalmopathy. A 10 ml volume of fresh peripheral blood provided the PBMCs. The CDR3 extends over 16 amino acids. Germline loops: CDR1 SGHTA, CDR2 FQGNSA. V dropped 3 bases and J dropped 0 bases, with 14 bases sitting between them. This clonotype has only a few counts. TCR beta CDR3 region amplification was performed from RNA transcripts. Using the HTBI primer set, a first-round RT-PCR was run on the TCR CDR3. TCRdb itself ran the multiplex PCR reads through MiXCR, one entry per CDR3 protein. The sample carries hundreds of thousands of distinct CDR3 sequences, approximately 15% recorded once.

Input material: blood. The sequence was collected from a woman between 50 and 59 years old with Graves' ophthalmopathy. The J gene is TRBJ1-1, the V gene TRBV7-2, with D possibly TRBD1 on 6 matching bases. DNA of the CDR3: TGTGCCAGCAGCTTTAACGCCGACAGGATGAACACTGAAGCTTTCTTT. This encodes CASSFNADRMNTEAFF.